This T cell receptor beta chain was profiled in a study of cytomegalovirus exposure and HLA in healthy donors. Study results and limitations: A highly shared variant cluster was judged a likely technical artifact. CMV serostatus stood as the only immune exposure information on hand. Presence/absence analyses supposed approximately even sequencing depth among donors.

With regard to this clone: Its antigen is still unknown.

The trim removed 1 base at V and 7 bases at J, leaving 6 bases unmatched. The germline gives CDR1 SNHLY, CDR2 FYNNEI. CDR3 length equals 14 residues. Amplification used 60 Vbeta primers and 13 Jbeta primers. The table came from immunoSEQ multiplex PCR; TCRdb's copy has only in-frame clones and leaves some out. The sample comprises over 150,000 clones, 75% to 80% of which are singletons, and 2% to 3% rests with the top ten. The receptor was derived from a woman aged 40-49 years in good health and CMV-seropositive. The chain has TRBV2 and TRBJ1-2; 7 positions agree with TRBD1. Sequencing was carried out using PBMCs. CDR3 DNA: TGTGCCAGCAGTGAAGAGAGACAGGGCACTGGCTACACCTTC. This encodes CASSEERQGTGYTF.